This entry lists 18 T cell receptor beta chains sequenced from one sample in a study of blood T cell repertoires in COVID-19. Profiling relied on immunoSEQ multiplex PCR, and the TCRdb table lists in-frame clones only, not all of them. This sample yields around 250,000 clones, of which approximately 85% are seen a single time; under 2.5% belongs to the top ten. Input material: PBMCs or T cells enriched from blood (not recorded which). These receptors came from a woman in her forties or fifties who had recovered from COVID-19.

V gene TRBV2 combines with J gene TRBJ1-4; 7 bases are shared with TRBD1. The CDR3 is made up of 15 amino acids. Losses at the gene ends were 8 bases for V and 4 bases for J; bases not matched to a gene: 10. Germline V gives CDR1 SNHLY, CDR2 FYNNEI. Written as DNA, the CDR3 is TGTGCCAGCCGTCGCGACAGGGTCCTTAATGAAAAACTGTTTTTT. It codes for CASRRDRVLNEKLFF.

There are a few counts of this clone. The chain combines TRBV7-8 with TRBJ2-7, with D perhaps TRBD1 (6 bases). This CDR3 has 13 amino acids. V was clipped by 8 bases and J by 6 bases, with 17 bases between them. Germline-derived CDR1 and CDR2 are SGHVS and FQNEAQ. DNA of the CDR3: TGTGCCAGCCGTTTACTCACAGGGCGCGAGCAGTACTTC. Translating gives CASRLLTGREQYF.

The rearrangement links TRBV3-1 (or the pseudogene TRBV3-2) to TRBJ2-3; D is unclear. The germline gives CDR1 LGHDT, CDR2 YNNKEL (reference sequence). Deletions cut 1 base from V and 1 base from J, with 15 bases between. The length of the CDR3 is 17 residues. As DNA, the CDR3 is TGTGCCAGCAGCCAAGCAGCCGGGTTATGGGGCACAGATACGCAGTATTTT. As protein: CASSQAAGLWGTDTQYF.

The chain employs TRBV7-5 and TRBJ2-4; the table gives TRBD2 as D, unverified against the DNA. TRBV7-5 is marked as a pseudogene. This CDR3 is 16 amino acids long. Written as DNA, the CDR3 is TGTGCCAGAAGCGAGCTTTCGGGTCGGGTAAAAAACATTCAGTACTTC. Protein sequence: CARSELSGRVKNIQYF.

The chain carries TRBV11-2 and TRBJ2-7, with 8 bases fitting TRBD2. The length of the CDR3 is 15 residues. Trimming at V came to 1 base and at J to 4 bases, leaving 6 bases not matched to a gene. Germline CDR1 is SGHAT and CDR2 is FQNNGV. CDR3 DNA sequence: TGTGCCAGCAGCTTAGCCGGGACTAGTTCTTACGAGCAGTACTTC. Its protein is CASSLAGTSSYEQYF. The full variable domain, in which reference TRBV11-2 and TRBJ2-7 provide the parts outside the CDR3, is EAGVAQSPRYKIIEKRQSVAFWCNPISGHATLYWYQQILGQGPKLLIQFQNNGVVDDSQLPKDRFSAERLKGVDSTLKIQPAKLEDSAVYLCASSLAGTSSYEQYFGPGTRLTVT.

This clone was counted only a few times. V usage is TRBV10-3 and J usage is TRBJ2-7, with 7 bases lining up with TRBD2. Trimming at V came to 3 bases and at J to 7 bases, leaving 9 bases not matched to a gene. The CDR3 totals 14 residues. CDR1 ENHRY and CDR2 SYGVKD come from the germline V gene. The CDR3: CAISDGGGVGEQYF. In nucleotides, the CDR3 is TGTGCCATCAGTGACGGGGGAGGGGTAGGGGAGCAGTACTTC.

The V call is TRBV21-1, the J call TRBJ1-1; the D segment call TRBD1 is taken from the table without a DNA check. TRBV21-1 is a known pseudogene. This CDR3 has 16 residues. The CDR3 DNA is TGTGCCAGCAGCAAAGAGGCAGGGGGTCCTCGCACTGAAGCTTTCTTT. The encoded protein is CASSKEAGGPRTEAFF.

The chain recombines TRBV27 with TRBJ2-7; D is possibly TRBD1 (5 bases). Germline V CDR1 and CDR2: MNHEY, SMNVEV (reference sequence). The CDR3 consists of 14 residues. Trimming removed 3 bases at V and 2 bases at J, with 11 bases between. The CDR3 loop is CASSFRQTPYEQYF. The DNA of the CDR3 is TGTGCCAGCAGTTTTCGACAGACCCCCTACGAGCAGTACTTC.

The chain is built from TRBV27 and TRBJ2-7; possibly TRBD1 for D (5 bases). V lost 7 bases and J 5 bases, leaving 18 bases between the germline ends. The CDR3 has 14 amino acids. Germline CDR1 reads MNHEY; CDR2 reads SMNVEV (reference sequence). The CDR3: CASIAMQGSNEQYF. For the CDR3, the DNA is TGTGCCAGCATCGCTATGCAGGGTTCTAACGAGCAGTACTTC.

As regards this clone: Its ends do not fully match the called genes, so a read error is possible. Here the CDR3 DNA reads TGTGCCAGCAGTTTATGGACAGGGGCCTTTGACTTC. It codes for CASSLWTGAFDF. The chain links TRBV7-8 to TRBJ2-7; 9 bases match TRBD1. The germline V gene encodes CDR1 SGHVS and CDR2 FQNEAQ. This CDR3 is built from 12 residues.

The chain is built from TRBV18 and TRBJ2-7, with 12 bases matching TRBD1. CDR1 and CDR2 (germline): KGHSH, LQKENI. V dropped 0 bases and J dropped 6; count of bases not matched to a gene: 3. The CDR3 has 15 amino acids. The CDR3 spells CASSPPMGQGAEQYF. The CDR3 nucleotides read TGTGCCAGCTCACCACCGATGGGACAGGGGGCCGAGCAGTACTTC.

The chain joins TRBV29-1 to TRBJ1-1; 9 bases are a match to TRBD1. Germline V lookup: CDR1 SQVTM, CDR2 ANQGSEA. With 7 bases clipped from V and 9 bases from J, the junction kept 12 bases outside the gene matches. This CDR3 is 13 amino acids long. As DNA, the CDR3 is TGCAGCGCCTCCACAGGGGGCGATCGAAAAGCTTTCTTT. It codes for CSASTGGDRKAFF.

For the CDR3, the DNA is TGTGCCATCAGTGGGGCTAGCGGGAGGGCTGGCAATGAGCAGTTCTTC. Translated, it gives CAISGASGRAGNEQFF. This chain links TRBV10-3 with TRBJ2-1; 12 nucleotides match TRBD2. The ends lost 4 bases at V and 6 bases at J; junction bases unmatched: 7. CDR3 length equals 16 residues. Germline V CDR1 and CDR2: ENHRY, SYGVKD.

This clone was counted a single time. The chain combines TRBV7-9 with TRBJ1-1; TRBD1 might be the D (6 bases). The CDR3 extends over 14 amino acids. The V end lost 2 bases, the J end lost 5 bases, and 12 bases lay between the germline ends. Germline-derived CDR1 and CDR2 are SEHNR and FQNEAQ (reference sequence). The CDR3 nucleotides are TGTGCCAGCAGCTTACAGGGGACAAATACTGAAGCTTTCTTT. Its translation is CASSLQGTNTEAFF. The full variable domain, rest sourced from reference TRBV7-9 and TRBJ1-1, is DTGVSQNPRHKITKRGQNVTFRCDPISEHNRLYWYRQTLGQGPEFLTYFQNEAQLEKSRLLSDRFSAERPKGSFSTLEIQRTEQGDSAMYLCASSLQGTNTEAFFGQGTRLTVV.

This chain connects TRBV18 to TRBJ1-6, with 7 positions matching TRBD1. The CDR3 contains 16 residues. Germline CDR1 reads KGHSH; CDR2 reads LQKENI. V shed 5 bases and J 7 bases; nucleotides not matched to a gene: 11. The CDR3 DNA reads TGTGCCAGCTCAGCGGGACAGATTTATTTGAATTCACCCCTCCACTTT. Translated, it gives CASSAGQIYLNSPLHF.

V gene TRBV5-1 combines with J gene TRBJ2-1; 12 bases match TRBD2. In germline, CDR1 is SGHRS, CDR2 YFSETQ. The CDR3 consists of 18 residues. Trimming at V came to 4 bases and at J to 2 bases, leaving 10 bases not matched to a gene. CDR3: CASSPWELAGGPYNEQFF. CDR3 in DNA: TGCGCCAGCAGCCCCTGGGAGCTAGCGGGAGGGCCCTACAATGAGCAGTTCTTC.

This clone has just a few counts. V is TRBV7-6 and J is TRBJ2-2, with D possibly TRBD2 on 6 matching bases. V was pared by 2 bases and J by 6 bases, with 22 bases between. CDR1 and CDR2 (germline): SGHVS, FNYEAQ. The CDR3 has 18 amino acids. The CDR3 here is CASSLRPTGGGPPGELFF. The CDR3 DNA reads as TGTGCCAGCAGCTTACGGCCCACTGGCGGAGGGCCCCCCGGGGAGCTGTTTTTT.

This chain uses TRBV15 with TRBJ1-6; unclear D gene. The germline V gene has CDR1 LNHNV and CDR2 YYDKDF (reference sequence). The CDR3 is 14 residues long. V lost 3 bases, J lost 5 bases, and 8 bases lay in between. CDR3 sequence reads: CATSRRGNNSPLHF. CDR3 DNA: TGTGCCACCAGCAGGAGAGGGAATAATTCACCCCTCCACTTT.